Listed below are T cell receptor beta chains from one sample, sequenced in a study of cytomegalovirus exposure and HLA in healthy donors. Sequenced by immunoSEQ multiplex PCR; TCRdb stores in-frame clones only, minus some. The table records about 150,000 clones, over 75% of them present only once. The sequenced sample was PBMCs. The receptors originated from a male donor in good health and CMV-seronegative. The CDR3 runs from the conserved cysteine through the conserved F or W. The D gene is left open where the match is weak. Only part of the rows carry a size: once, few, many, or a class if the clone is expanded.

clone_size d_call j_call v_call cdr3_aa cdr3_nt
few TRBD1 TRBJ2-5 TRBV27 CASRRTWDRGRRQETQYF TGTGCCAGCAGACGAACTTGGGACAGGGGGCGACGCCAAGAGACCCAGTACTTC
NA TRBD2 TRBJ2-7 TRBV4-2 CASSSVAGGNYEQYF TGTGCCAGCAGCTCCGTAGCGGGGGGGAACTACGAGCAGTACTTC
few NA TRBJ1-1 TRBV4-1 CASSQGSMNTEAFF TGCGCCAGCAGCCAGGGCAGCATGAACACTGAAGCTTTCTTT
NA NA TRBJ1-5 TRBV23-1 CASRLGGAHQPQHF TGCGCCAGCAGACTTGGGGGGGCCCACCAGCCCCAGCATTTT
NA NA TRBJ2-7 TRBV7-6 CASSLAGESSYEQYF TGTGCCAGCAGCTTAGCCGGGGAGAGCTCCTACGAGCAGTACTTC
NA TRBD1 TRBJ1-5 TRBV7-9 CASSLGTGGFNQPQHF TGTGCCAGCAGCCTGGGGACAGGAGGCTTCAATCAGCCCCAGCATTTT
few TRBD1 TRBJ1-2 TRBV6-5 CASTNRGRPNYGYTF TGTGCCAGCACCAACAGGGGGAGGCCTAACTATGGCTACACCTTC
NA NA TRBJ2-3 TRBV29-1 CSAPGTYTDTQYF TGCAGCGCCCCTGGGACTTACACAGATACGCAGTATTTT
NA NA TRBJ2-6 TRBV5-1 CASRTGPNSGANVLTF TGCGCCAGCAGAACAGGGCCCAACTCTGGGGCCAACGTCCTGACTTTC
NA TRBD2 TRBJ2-2 TRBV4-2 CASSTGLAGLSGELFF TGTGCCAGCAGCACAGGACTAGCGGGCCTCAGCGGGGAGCTGTTTTTT
NA NA TRBJ1-1 TRBV2 CASSIASGHTEAFF TGTGCCAGCAGTATTGCCTCGGGTCACACTGAAGCTTTCTTT
NA NA TRBJ2-3 TRBV19 CASSISGREAVTQYF TGTGCCAGTAGTATATCGGGCAGGGAGGCGGTTACGCAGTATTTT
NA NA TRBJ1-1 TRBV20-1 CSAPGGGMPFF TGCAGTGCCCCGGGGGGCGGGATGCCTTTCTTT
few TRBD1 TRBJ1-1 TRBV5-6 CASSRQQGATEAFF TGTGCCAGCAGCCGACAGCAGGGGGCCACTGAAGCTTTCTTT
NA TRBD1 TRBJ2-2 TRBV6-5 CASSYLQGTGELFF TGTGCCAGCAGTTACTTACAGGGGACCGGGGAGCTGTTTTTT
NA NA TRBJ1-2 TRBV2 CASKGARGENNYGYTF TGTGCCAGCAAAGGAGCCCGGGGAGAAAATAACTATGGCTACACCTTC
NA NA TRBJ1-1 TRBV27 CASSAGRGGTEAFF TGTGCCAGCAGTGCCGGCAGGGGTGGGACTGAAGCTTTCTTT
NA NA TRBJ1-2 TRBV27 CASSKDSNYGYTF TGTGCCAGCAGCAAGGACTCCAACTATGGCTACACCTTC
NA NA TRBJ2-5 TRBV30 CAWRQEYQETQYF TGTGCCTGGAGACAGGAGTACCAAGAGACCCAGTACTTC
NA NA TRBJ1-4 TRBV9 CASSHNRAHSTTNEKLFF TGTGCCAGCAGCCATAACAGGGCCCACTCTACAACTAATGAAAAACTGTTTTTT
NA TRBD1 TRBJ1-2 TRBV6-6 CASRRQGAGGYTF TGTGCCAGCAGGCGACAGGGGGCGGGGGGCTACACCTTC
once NA TRBJ1-2 TRBV6-6 CASSYERGLANYGYTF TGTGCCAGCAGTTACGAGAGGGGACTGGCTAACTATGGCTACACCTTC
NA NA TRBJ1-6 TRBV5-1 CASSLSLGGSYNSPLHF TGCGCCAGCAGCTTGTCTCTAGGGGGATCCTATAATTCACCCCTCCACTTT
NA NA TRBJ1-1 TRBV7-9 CASSLINRQEAFF TGTGCCAGCAGCTTAATAAACAGACAGGAAGCTTTCTTT
NA NA TRBJ2-5 TRBV30 CAWRWQAQGTQYF TGTGCCTGGAGGTGGCAGGCTCAAGGGACCCAGTACTTC
few TRBD2 TRBJ2-5 TRBV2 CASSDMWGGETQYF TGTGCCAGCAGTGATATGTGGGGGGGTGAGACCCAGTACTTC
NA NA TRBJ2-7 TRBV11-2 CASRPNLAYEQYF TGTGCCAGCAGACCAAACCTAGCTTACGAGCAGTACTTC
NA TRBD1 TRBJ1-1 TRBV18 CASSPNRDRALNTEAFF TGTGCCAGCTCACCGAACCGGGACAGGGCCTTGAACACTGAAGCTTTCTTT
NA TRBD1 TRBJ1-1 TRBV10-1 CASSKGQPNTEAFF TGCGCCAGCAGCAAGGGACAGCCGAACACTGAAGCTTTCTTT
NA TRBD1 TRBJ1-2 TRBV6-1 CASSGSGGIGGYTF TGTGCCAGCAGTGGGTCAGGGGGCATAGGTGGCTACACCTTC
NA TRBD1 TRBJ2-7 TRBV5-6 CASRAAGGAILYERYF TGTGCCAGCAGAGCGGCAGGGGGCGCGATTCTCTACGAGCGGTACTTC
NA NA TRBJ1-2 TRBV7-9 CASSLAGTSANYGYTF TGTGCCAGCAGCTTAGCGGGGACATCCGCTAACTATGGCTACACCTTC
NA TRBD1 TRBJ1-1 TRBV29-1 CSTDRGNTEAFF TGCAGCACCGACAGGGGAAACACTGAAGCTTTCTTT
NA NA TRBJ1-4 TRBV4-1 CASSQGANRHAGEKLFF TGCGCCAGCAGCCAAGGGGCTAACCGGCACGCGGGTGAAAAACTGTTTTTT
NA NA TRBJ2-7 TRBV6-1 CASSEAEYEQYF TGTGCCAGCAGTGAAGCGGAGTACGAGCAGTACTTC
NA TRBD1 TRBJ2-3 TRBV19 CASSIVQGAGTDTQYF TGTGCCAGTAGTATAGTACAGGGGGCCGGGACAGATACGCAGTATTTT